The TCR beta chain under discussion was sequenced for a study of response to subunit inactivated influenza vaccine. Germline CDR1 is SNHLY and CDR2 is FYNNEI. V gave up 2 bases and J gave up 7 bases, with 17 bases separating them. The length of the CDR3 is 15 residues. There are many counts of this clonotype. What it recognizes is unknown. TCRdb independently ran MiXCR on the RT-PCR reads; one entry per CDR3 protein. The table includes about 520,000 distinct CDR3 sequences, around 7.9% detected once. Study observations and caveats: The authors put forward the suggestion that each seasonal influenza vaccination may bring in only a limited number of new T cells.

This receptor was obtained from a man between 50 and 75 years old who received an inactivated influenza vaccine. This sample comprised PBMCs from blood, obtained around 2 years after vaccination. The rearrangement uses TRBV2 and TRBJ1-2; D unresolved. The CDR3 here is CASSENVKGGIGYTF. In DNA form, the CDR3 reads TGTGCCAGCAGTGAAAATGTGAAAGGTGGCATTGGCTACACCTTC. Complete variable domain (other parts from reference TRBV2 and TRBJ1-2): EPEVTQTPSHQVTQMGQEVILRCVPISNHLYFYWYRQILGQKVEFLVSFYNNEISEKSEIFDDQFSVERPDGSNFTLKIRSTKLEDSAMYFCASSENVKGGIGYTFGSGTRLTVV.